Following are 18 T cell receptor beta chains from one sample sequenced in a study of Ad26.COV2.S vaccination and SARS-CoV-2 variants. Treatment specified: about 20 received Ad26.COV2.S at low or high dose, single or two shots; about 5 received placebo; per-sample allocation not given. Specimen acquisition occurred on day 63 following the initial vaccine or placebo injection. The repertoire was sequenced with immunoSEQ multiplex PCR; TCRdb's copy has only in-frame clones and lacks some. The sample has 440,000 or so clones; about 88% are singletons. The sample in question was peripheral blood, obtained in a trial of Ad26.COV2.S vaccine versus placebo. The receptors were gathered from a person between 18 and 65 years old who received the Ad26.COV2.S COVID-19 vaccine or a placebo.

This clone was recorded at least ten times. The chain recombines TRBV6-5 with TRBJ2-1, with D possibly being TRBD2 (7 bases). The CDR3 loop spans 14 amino acids. The V end was cut by 8 bases, the J end by 3 bases, with 14 bases between. Germline CDR1 reads MNHEY; CDR2 reads SVGAGI. The CDR3: CASGEGGDYNEQFF. The DNA for the CDR3 is TGTGCCAGCGGGGAGGGGGGGGACTACAATGAGCAGTTCTTC.

This chain links TRBV5-1 with TRBJ1-4, with D uncertain. Germline V lookup: CDR1 SGHRS, CDR2 YFSETQ. There are 15 residues in the CDR3. Trimming removed 3 bases from V and 0 bases from J, with 9 bases in between. The CDR3 spells CASSSSGPTNEKLFF. DNA for the CDR3: TGCGCCAGCAGCTCTTCCGGTCCAACTAATGAAAAACTGTTTTTT.

V usage is TRBV5-8 and J usage is TRBJ1-1, with 8 bases lining up with TRBD1. The CDR3 loop spans 13 amino acids. The germline V gene encodes CDR1 SGHTS and CDR2 YDEGEE. The ends lost 3 bases at V and 10 bases at J; junction bases unmatched: 8. The CDR3 loop is CASSSDRVLGAFF. The CDR3 nucleotides are TGTGCCAGCAGCTCGGACAGGGTTTTGGGAGCTTTCTTT.

This chain joins TRBV6-4 and TRBJ2-3, with TRBD2 matching over 7 bases. This CDR3 region has 12 residues. CDR1 MRHNA and CDR2 SNTAGT come from the germline V gene. J lost 8 bases, V lost 8 bases, and 7 bases had no gene match. This CDR3 is CASAQTGGTQYF. The DNA of the CDR3 is TGTGCCAGCGCCCAAACGGGGGGTACGCAGTATTTT.

This clone has a single count. This chain joins TRBV5-1 and TRBJ1-2; perhaps TRBD1 as D (5 bases). The CDR3 contains 15 residues. From germline, CDR1 is SGHRS and CDR2 YFSETQ. V lost 6 bases and J lost 2, with 17 bases in between. The CDR3 spells CASKARTGENYGYTF. The CDR3 DNA reads as TGCGCCAGCAAAGCAAGAACAGGAGAAAACTATGGCTACACCTTC.

On this clone: The same CDR3 arises from other DNA sequences in this sample as well. The genes are TRBV7-8 and TRBJ1-5, with a weak D call TRBD1 (5 bases). The CDR3 is 12 residues long. Germline-derived CDR1 and CDR2 are SGHVS and FQNEAQ. Trimming cost V 5 bases and J 7 bases, with 9 bases left between them. As DNA, the CDR3 is TGTGCCAGCAGCCTAGAGGGGCAGCCCCAGCATTTT. Translating gives CASSLEGQPQHF.

The genes are TRBV7-8 and TRBJ2-1, with 10 bases identical to TRBD2. The CDR3 covers 18 residues. The V segment lost 2 bases and the J segment 9 bases; nucleotides outside the gene matches: 16. Germline loops: CDR1 SGHVS, CDR2 FQNEAQ. The CDR3, as DNA: TGTGCCAGCAGCTTAAGGGCTAGCGGGGGAGCCCTAATTGGTGAGCAGTTCTTC. Translating it yields CASSLRASGGALIGEQFF.

CDR3 in amino acids: CASSLARGIGELFF. CDR3 nucleotide sequence: TGTGCCAGCAGCCTCGCACGGGGAATCGGGGAGCTGTTTTTT. The chain joins TRBV7-9 to TRBJ2-2; tentative D call: TRBD2 (5 bases). Germline V gene sequence: CDR1 SEHNR, CDR2 FQNEAQ (reference sequence). With 5 bases removed from V and 7 bases from J, the gap between germline ends came to 14 bases. This CDR3 is 14 amino acids long.

This rearrangement joins TRBV6-5 to TRBJ1-1; no clear D gene. Germline V gene sequence: CDR1 MNHEY, CDR2 SVGAGI. V lost 7 bases and J lost 0, with 15 bases in between. This CDR3 has 15 residues. CDR3 coding DNA: TGTGCCAGCAAGTACGGGGAACCCATGAACACTGAAGCTTTCTTT. Translated: CASKYGEPMNTEAFF.

The chain joins TRBV30 to TRBJ1-1; no clear D. Germline CDR1 is GTSNPN and CDR2 is SVGIG (reference sequence). Trimming stripped 4 bases from V and 4 bases from J, with 7 bases between. This CDR3 comprises 11 residues. The CDR3 sequence is CAWNTFTEAFF. CDR3 DNA sequence: TGTGCCTGGAACACGTTCACTGAAGCTTTCTTT.

This rearrangement joins TRBV9 to TRBJ1-1; D perhaps matches TRBD1 (5 bases). The germline V gene encodes CDR1 SGDLS and CDR2 YYNGEE. This CDR3 region has 13 residues. Trimming left V 0 bases short and J 7 bases short, with 10 bases between. CDR3 region: CASSVDVGGEAFF. The CDR3 nucleotides are TGTGCCAGCAGCGTAGACGTCGGGGGTGAAGCTTTCTTT.

This chain connects TRBV7-8 to TRBJ2-5, with 9 bases matching TRBD1. J gave up 2 bases and V 6 bases, and 7 bases lay outside the gene matches. Germline V gives CDR1 SGHVS, CDR2 FQNEAQ. The CDR3 loop spans 15 amino acids. The CDR3 nucleotides read TGTGCCAGCAGGGGGGACAGGGAGACTCAAGAGACCCAGTACTTC. Its translation is CASRGDRETQETQYF.

The V and J genes are TRBV6-5 and TRBJ1-5; unclear D gene. The CDR3 is 15 amino acids. V gave up 0 bases and J gave up 5 bases, with 11 bases separating them. Germline V lookup: CDR1 MNHEY, CDR2 SVGAGI. The CDR3 DNA sequence: TGTGCCAGCAGTTACTCGATCTACGGTTATCAGCCCCAGCATTTT. Protein sequence: CASSYSIYGYQPQHF.

This chain joins TRBV11-3 and TRBJ2-1; 10 bases fit TRBD1. The trim removed 1 base at V and 8 bases at J, leaving 5 bases unmatched. Germline V gives CDR1 SGHNT, CDR2 YENEEA. The CDR3 loop spans 15 amino acids. The CDR3 region has the DNA TGTGCCAGCAGCTTAGGGGACAGGGGAGGGCATGAGCAGTTCTTC. Protein product: CASSLGDRGGHEQFF. Looking up the rest from reference TRBV11-3 and TRBJ2-1 gives the full variable domain: EAGVVQSPRYKIIEKKQPVAFWCNPISGHNTLYWYLQNLGQGPELLIRYENEEAVDDSQLPKDRFSAERLKGVDSTLKIQPAELGDSAVYLCASSLGDRGGHEQFFGPGTRLTVL.

This rearrangement joins TRBV9 to TRBJ1-1; D ambiguous. V lost 0 bases, J lost 0 bases, and 9 bases lay in between. CDR3 length equals 15 residues. CDR1 and CDR2 (germline): SGDLS, YYNGEE. The CDR3 is CASSVDNRLNTEAFF. The CDR3 region has the DNA TGTGCCAGCAGCGTAGACAACAGACTGAACACTGAAGCTTTCTTT.

The genes are TRBV12-3 or TRBV12-4 and TRBJ1-4; 10 nucleotides match TRBD1. The ends lost 6 bases at V and 8 bases at J; junction bases unmatched: 3. The CDR3 consists of 13 residues. CDR3 amino acids: CASRGQGREKLFF. CDR3 DNA: TGTGCCAGCAGGGGACAGGGGAGGGAAAAACTGTTTTTT.

The rearrangement links TRBV6-5 to TRBJ2-7; tentatively, D is TRBD2 (6 bases). Germline V gene data show CDR1 as MNHEY and CDR2 as SVGAGI. This CDR3 is 15 amino acids long. Trimming cost V 6 bases and J 4 bases, with 19 bases left between them. CDR3 DNA sequence: TGTGCCAGCAGCCACTCCTTAGCGGACGGATACGAGCAGTACTTC. It specifies CASSHSLADGYEQYF.

In this sample, this clone turned up once. The gene calls are TRBV6-5 and TRBJ1-5; the match to TRBD1 covers 7 bases. Germline CDR1 reads MNHEY; CDR2 reads SVGAGI. The ends lost 5 bases at V and 7 bases at J; junction bases unmatched: 8. The CDR3 consists of 14 residues. CDR3 DNA sequence: TGTGCCAGCAGTCAGACAGGGATCATGCAGCCCCAGCATTTT. The encoded protein is CASSQTGIMQPQHF.